The source of this T cell receptor beta chain is a study of blood T cell repertoires in COVID-19. Study context: Samples representing acute and convalescent COVID-19 were sourced from the United States, Italy and Spain. PBMCs, B-cell-depleted T cells, or T cells provided the cDNA or gDNA that made up the material.

The CDR3 is 16 amino acids. The germline V gene encodes CDR1 SGHRS and CDR2 YFSETQ. The V gene end was trimmed by 2 bases and the J gene end by 3 bases; junction bases not matched to a gene: 10. Original data processing: Reference gene primer amplification yielded estimated nucleated cell counts. The protocol was immunoSEQ multiplex PCR, while the TCRdb copy is restricted to in-frame clones and leaves out a portion. That table is the source of V, J and clone size, and D and trimming were worked out from the DNA. The top ten hold 10% to 15% of the sample, which has approximately 170,000 clones, approximately 82% seen once. This clone has a single count.

This TCR was recovered from a man between 65 and 85 years old who had recovered from COVID-19. The V call is TRBV5-1, the J call TRBJ2-7; the match to TRBD2 covers 8 bases. The sequenced sample was peripheral blood. CDR3 protein: CASSLGSSGIIYEQYF. CDR3 nucleotide sequence: TGCGCCAGCAGCTTAGGTAGTAGCGGGATTATCTACGAGCAGTACTTC.